This note documents a single TCR beta chain sequence. This clonotype turned up a few times. Its cognate antigen has yet to be identified. No much larger clone is present one base from it, and per-base qualities are unavailable. These data come from a study of T cell repertoires in cytomegalovirus infection (dated by TCRdb to about 2019). Background on the whole study: Donor HLA type was relevant to the analysis, because carriage of CMV infection together with the matching HLA type was indicated by public TCR beta signatures.

The listed sequencing device is Illumina HiSeq 1500. The public sequencing data were trimmed at Q25 with fastp and processed into clonotypes with MiXCR by TCRdb, which kept only in-frame beta chains. All rows with the same CDR3 protein become a single entry with the most common DNA and genes. The sample has more than 150,000 distinct CDR3 sequences on record, roughly 20% of them singletons. The ten largest clones represent less than 3.5% of the sample. Findings and caveats that apply to the study as a whole: Carriers of CMV infection plus the relevant HLA type were discriminated by the cumulative frequency of public TCR beta family members in the study cohort and in an independent approximately 360-donor cohort. The ex vivo response was dominated by HLA-C-restricted CMV-specific TCR beta clonotypes, which also provided the single most frequent clonotype in two of eight donors.

The CDR1 and CDR2 encoded by the germline V gene (reference sequence) are SEHNR and FQNEAQ. The CDR3, from cysteine to phenylalanine, totals 18 residues. Just the 54-base CDR3 DNA is kept, in frame starting at base 1. Trimming removed 0 bases from V and 1 base from J; the gene matches leave 9 bases unexplained. Sequences were obtained from PBMCs. The source of this sequence is a human donor in good health (CMV status not recorded). Some clones in this sample may be carry-over from other donors' samples. The sequence links TRBV7-9 to TRBJ1-1, with 9 bases in between that match TRBD1. The DNA reads as follows: TGTGCCAGCAGCTTAGCGGGACAGGGCGGGAGTGGGAACACTGAAGCTTTCTTT. It translates as CASSLAGQGGSGNTEAFF.